One and the same sample provided the 27 T cell receptor beta chains below, sequenced in a study of cytomegalovirus exposure and HLA in healthy donors. The PCR was carried out with 60 Vbeta primers and 13 Jbeta primers. Sequencing used immunoSEQ multiplex PCR; TCRdb keeps in-frame clones, though not all of them. The sample consists of 100,000 to 150,000 clones, around 81% of them appearing once. The sequenced material came from PBMCs. These receptors were collected from a female donor in good health and CMV-seronegative.

The rearrangement uses TRBV30 and TRBJ2-5, with 10 nucleotides matching TRBD1. V trimming: 5 bases; J trimming: 5 bases; junction bases outside the gene matches: 5. The germline gives CDR1 GTSNPN, CDR2 SVGIG (reference sequence). CDR3 length equals 13 residues. The CDR3 DNA sequence: TGTGCCTGGGGGACAGGGGATAAGGAGACCCAGTACTTC. Translated: CAWGTGDKETQYF.

V usage is TRBV27 and J usage is TRBJ1-6; unclear D gene. Trimming shortened V by 1 base and J by 6 bases, and 10 bases separated the two germline ends. Germline values: CDR1 MNHEY, CDR2 SMNVEV (reference sequence). CDR3 length: 15 residues. The CDR3 nucleotides are TGTGCCAGCAGTTTATACCAGAACCGTAATTCACCCCTCCACTTT. Protein product: CASSLYQNRNSPLHF.

V and J are TRBV27 and TRBJ2-2; 8 positions match TRBD1. The CDR3 runs 16 residues. Germline V gene data show CDR1 as MNHEY and CDR2 as SMNVEV (reference sequence). V lost 6 bases, J lost 7 bases, and 13 bases stayed unmatched. The CDR3: CASRSGTGFLSGELFF. DNA for the CDR3: TGTGCCAGCAGGTCCGGGACAGGATTTTTGAGCGGGGAGCTGTTTTTT.

This clone has just a few counts. The chain links TRBV6-5 to TRBJ1-3; D may be TRBD1 (5 bases). From germline, CDR1 is MNHEY and CDR2 SVGAGI. CDR3 length: 15 residues. V lost 5 bases to trimming and J lost 2 bases, with 13 bases between them. In nucleotides, the CDR3 is TGTGCCAGCAGTGCCAGGGAAATAACTGGAAACACCATATATTTT. Translation gives CASSAREITGNTIYF.

This clone was detected only a few times. V and J are TRBV6-1 and TRBJ2-2; 7 bases line up with TRBD2. CDR3 size: 14 residues. Germline V gene lookup returns CDR1 MNHNS and CDR2 SASEGT. With V trimmed by 6 bases and J by 7 bases, 8 bases remained unmatched. This CDR3 is CASRRGDRGGELFF. CDR3 DNA: TGTGCCAGCAGACGGGGGGACCGTGGCGGGGAGCTGTTTTTT.

The chain uses TRBV19 and TRBJ1-5; D uncertain. Germline assignment: CDR1 LNHDA and CDR2 SQIVND (reference sequence). The CDR3 sequence is 14 residues long. The V gene lost 7 bases and the J gene lost 1 base, with 11 bases spanning the gap. Here the CDR3 reads CASKEVGSNQPQHF. CDR3 bases: TGTGCCAGTAAGGAGGTAGGGAGCAATCAGCCCCAGCATTTT.

This rearrangement joins TRBV11-3 to TRBJ2-3; 10 nucleotides agree with TRBD1. V was clipped by 5 bases and J by 2 bases; unmatched bases: 7. The CDR3 is 16 residues long. Germline V gene lookup returns CDR1 SGHNT and CDR2 YENEEA. The CDR3 DNA reads TGTGCCAGCAGCCCAGGACAGGGGGGGCACACAGATACGCAGTATTTT. This gives the protein CASSPGQGGHTDTQYF. The whole variable domain, filled in from reference TRBV11-3 and TRBJ2-3, reads EAGVVQSPRYKIIEKKQPVAFWCNPISGHNTLYWYLQNLGQGPELLIRYENEEAVDDSQLPKDRFSAERLKGVDSTLKIQPAELGDSAVYLCASSPGQGGHTDTQYFGPGTRLTVL.

CDR3 protein: CASSEVGPRGIYEPGNTIYF. CDR3 DNA: TGTGCCAGCAGTGAAGTTGGGCCCAGGGGAATATATGAACCTGGAAACACCATATATTTT. This chain links TRBV6-1 with TRBJ1-3; tentative D call: TRBD1 (6 bases). Germline CDR1 and CDR2: MNHNS and SASEGT. The CDR3 is made up of 20 amino acids. Trimming removed 1 base at V and 2 bases at J, with 24 bases between.

This clone was counted between two and nine times. The V gene is TRBV12-5, the J gene TRBJ1-1, with D maybe TRBD1 (6 bases). This CDR3 contains 13 residues. The germline V and J ends were trimmed by 6 bases and 1 base, with 9 bases remaining between them. The V gene's germline CDR1 is LGHNT and CDR2 FRNRAP. The CDR3 region is CASGLRGNTEAFF. The CDR3, as DNA: TGTGCTAGTGGCCTCAGGGGGAACACTGAAGCTTTCTTT. Supplemented by reference TRBV12-5 and TRBJ1-1, the full variable domain reads DARVTQTPRHKVTEMGQEVTMRCQPILGHNTVFWYRQTMMQGLELLAYFRNRAPLDDSGMPKDRFSAEMPDATLATLKIQPSEPRDSAVYFCASGLRGNTEAFFGQGTRLTVV.

This sequence joins TRBV6-5 and TRBJ1-3, with 7 bases identical to TRBD1. V trimming: 6 bases; J trimming: 4 bases; junction bases outside the gene matches: 9. CDR1 and CDR2 (germline): MNHEY, SVGAGI. This CDR3 has 15 residues. CDR3 in amino acids: CASSHSGGLGNTIYF. CDR3 DNA sequence: TGTGCCAGCAGCCACTCAGGGGGGCTGGGAAACACCATATATTTT.

The chain uses TRBV11-2 and TRBJ2-7; D may be TRBD1 (6 bases). CDR1 and CDR2 (germline): SGHAT, FQNNGV. The CDR3 is 15 residues long. V lost 4 bases to trimming and J lost 3 bases, with 16 bases between them. The CDR3 DNA sequence: TGTGCCAGCAGCTCCACCGCCGGGACAATCTACGAGCAGTACTTC. This translates into CASSSTAGTIYEQYF. The full variable domain, rest sourced from reference TRBV11-2 and TRBJ2-7, is EAGVAQSPRYKIIEKRQSVAFWCNPISGHATLYWYQQILGQGPKLLIQFQNNGVVDDSQLPKDRFSAERLKGVDSTLKIQPAKLEDSAVYLCASSSTAGTIYEQYFGPGTRLTVT.

The CDR3 DNA is TGTGCCACCAGCAGGCTAGCGGGACTGTACAATGAGCAGTTCTTC. The encoded protein is CATSRLAGLYNEQFF. This chain joins TRBV15 and TRBJ2-1; 9 positions agree with TRBD2. This CDR3 is built from 15 residues. Looked up from germline, CDR1 is LNHNV and CDR2 is YYDKDF (reference sequence). V lost 3 bases to trimming and J lost 4 bases; unmatched junction nucleotides: 4. Filled out from reference TRBV15 and TRBJ2-1, the complete variable domain reads DAMVIQNPRYQVTQFGKPVTLSCSQTLNHNVMYWYQQKSSQAPKLLFHYYDKDFNNEADTPDNFQSRRPNTSFCFLDIRSPGLGDTAMYLCATSRLAGLYNEQFFGPGTRLTVL.

The V and J genes are TRBV12-5 and TRBJ1-2; weak D call: TRBD1 (5 bases). Germline assignment: CDR1 LGHNT and CDR2 FRNRAP. CDR3 length: 14 residues. V gave up 3 bases and J gave up 7 bases, with 15 bases separating them. The CDR3 loop reads CASGFQGGLGGYTF. DNA of the CDR3: TGTGCTAGTGGTTTTCAGGGAGGATTGGGTGGCTACACCTTC.

The chain uses TRBV5-1 and TRBJ2-5; 9 bases match TRBD1. V lost 0 bases and J lost 0; bases outside the gene matches: 6. The CDR3 has 17 residues. CDR1 and CDR2 (germline): SGHRS, YFSETQ. CDR3 nucleotides: TGCGCCAGCAGCTTGGCGTGGACAGGGGCCGACCAAGAGACCCAGTACTTC. This gives the protein CASSLAWTGADQETQYF. Supplemented by reference TRBV5-1 and TRBJ2-5, the full variable domain reads KAGVTQTPRYLIKTRGQQVTLSCSPISGHRSVSWYQQTPGQGLQFLFEYFSETQRNKGNFPGRFSGRQFSNSRSEMNVSTLELGDSALYLCASSLAWTGADQETQYFGPGTRLLVL.

The rearrangement links TRBV5-4 to TRBJ2-1; 12 nucleotides line up with TRBD2. Germline assignment: CDR1 SGHNT and CDR2 YYREEE (reference sequence). The CDR3 spans 15 residues. V was pared by 4 bases and J by 6 bases, with 5 bases of the junction left unmatched. The CDR3 sequence is CASSPRLAGANEQFF. CDR3 in DNA: TGTGCCAGCAGCCCGCGACTAGCGGGAGCCAATGAGCAGTTCTTC.

The chain is built from TRBV19 and TRBJ1-2, with 7 nucleotides matching TRBD1. Trimming removed 5 bases from V and 4 bases from J; junction bases left unmatched: 13. The CDR3 totals 16 residues. The germline V gene has CDR1 LNHDA and CDR2 SQIVND (reference sequence). The CDR3 loop reads CASSPLTTGKPYGYTF. The CDR3 DNA is TGTGCCAGTAGTCCCCTAACGACAGGGAAACCCTATGGCTACACCTTC.

The table lists this clone with a few counts. The chain combines TRBV21-1 with TRBJ2-4; the table's D call, TRBD2, has no DNA check behind it. TRBV21-1 is given as a pseudogene. The CDR3 runs 17 residues. The CDR3 DNA follows: TGTGCCAGCAGCAATCTTCCGGACGGGATGGCCAAAAACAGTCAGTACTTC. It specifies CASSNLPDGMAKNSQYF.

The chain carries TRBV30 and TRBJ1-2, with D unclear. The CDR3 is made up of 13 amino acids. Germline V gives CDR1 GTSNPN, CDR2 SVGIG (reference sequence). Deletions cut 3 bases from V and 5 bases from J, with 13 bases between. CDR3 in amino acids: CAWRGVQTYGYTF. In DNA, the CDR3 is TGTGCCTGGAGGGGTGTTCAGACTTATGGCTACACCTTC. Full variable domain (rest looked up from reference TRBV30 and TRBJ1-2): SQTIHQWPATLVQPVGSPLSLECTVEGTSNPNLYWYRQAAGRGLQLLFYSVGIGQISSEVPQNLSASRPQDRQFILSSKKLLLSDSGFYLCAWRGVQTYGYTFGSGTRLTVV.

J is TRBJ2-7 and V is TRBV7-9, with a possible D match to TRBD2 (6 bases). CDR1 SEHNR and CDR2 FQNEAQ come from the germline V gene (reference sequence). V dropped 4 bases and J dropped 4 bases, with 17 bases sitting between them. This CDR3 has 15 amino acids. This CDR3 is CASSSDRRGAYEQYF. CDR3 nucleotides: TGTGCCAGCAGCTCCGATAGGCGCGGGGCTTACGAGCAGTACTTC.

This clone was counted only a few times. This sequence joins TRBV10-2 and TRBJ1-1; D possibly corresponds to TRBD1 (6 bases). Trimming pared 3 bases from V and 7 bases from J, leaving 18 bases between. There are 15 residues in the CDR3. Per the germline V gene, CDR1 is WSHSY and CDR2 is SAAADI. This CDR3 is CASSEGGAGSIEAFF. The CDR3, as DNA: TGCGCCAGCAGTGAAGGGGGGGCTGGATCAATTGAAGCTTTCTTT.

V usage is TRBV6-1 and J usage is TRBJ2-1; TRBD1 agrees at 10 bases. Trimming cost V 10 bases and J 3 bases; bases outside gene matches: 6. Germline V gives CDR1 MNHNS, CDR2 SASEGT. The CDR3 consists of 14 residues. The chain's CDR3 is CAIQGTGVYNEQFF. The CDR3 DNA is TGTGCCATTCAGGGGACAGGGGTCTACAATGAGCAGTTCTTC.

CDR3 DNA sequence: TGTGCCAGCAGGCCTACAGGGACCCTAGGGGAGCAGTACTTC. This gives the protein CASRPTGTLGEQYF. The V gene is TRBV5-8, the J gene TRBJ2-7; a possible D gene is TRBD1 (6 bases). The CDR3 has 14 amino acids. Trimming shortened V by 5 bases and J by 7 bases, and 19 bases separated the two germline ends. The V gene's germline CDR1 is SGHTS and CDR2 YDEGEE.

The chain carries TRBV19 and TRBJ1-6; a possible D gene is TRBD1 (6 bases). Germline loops: CDR1 LNHDA, CDR2 SQIVND (reference sequence). V was clipped by 4 bases and J by 7 bases, with 14 bases between them. CDR3 length: 15 amino acids. The CDR3 DNA is TGTGCCAGTAGTACCGATCAGGGGTTAAATTCACCCCTCCACTTT. Its protein is CASSTDQGLNSPLHF.

This clone has a handful of counts. The rearrangement uses TRBV9 and TRBJ2-1, with 13 bases aligning to TRBD2. Germline trimming cut 0 bases from V and 8 bases from J; bases unmatched to any gene: 2. The CDR3 has 15 residues. From germline, CDR1 is SGDLS and CDR2 YYNGEE. CDR3 amino acids: CASSVAGLAGHEQFF. CDR3 bases: TGTGCCAGCAGCGTAGCGGGACTAGCGGGACATGAGCAGTTCTTC.

This clone came up a few times. CDR3: CASSLRWGGRTGELFF. The CDR3 DNA reads TGTGCCAGCAGCTTGAGATGGGGGGGCAGGACCGGGGAGCTGTTTTTT. The rearrangement joins TRBV5-4 to TRBJ2-2; tentatively, D is TRBD2 (7 bases). CDR3 length: 16 amino acids. Germline CDR1 SGHNT, CDR2 YYREEE (reference sequence). Trimming pared 1 base from V and 5 bases from J, leaving 15 bases between. Using reference TRBV5-4 and TRBJ2-2 for the parts outside the CDR3, the full variable domain is ETGVTQSPTHLIKTRGQQVTLRCSSQSGHNTVSWYQQALGQGPQFIFQYYREEENGRGNFPPRFSGLQFPNYSSELNVNALELDDSALYLCASSLRWGGRTGELFFGEGSRLTVL.

The chain links TRBV6-4 to TRBJ2-3; 8 bases align to TRBD2. The V segment lost 3 bases and the J segment 5 bases; nucleotides outside the gene matches: 10. There are 16 residues in the CDR3. The germline gives CDR1 MRHNA, CDR2 SNTAGT. CDR3 DNA sequence: TGTGCCAGCAGTGAGCTAGCGGGCCAGCAAAGAGATACGCAGTATTTT. Its protein product is CASSELAGQQRDTQYF.

This clone was seen just once. V usage is TRBV9 and J usage is TRBJ2-3, with a tentative D call TRBD2 (6 bases). The CDR3 runs 17 residues. Germline CDR1 is SGDLS and CDR2 is YYNGEE. Trimming took off 3 bases at V and 5 bases at J, with 22 bases between the two ends. In nucleotides, the CDR3 is TGTGCCAGCAGCGCCACCCGGGACTCAGCCCGAAGAGATACGCAGTATTTT. Translated: CASSATRDSARRDTQYF.